This entry is about one T cell receptor beta chain. The antigen remains undetermined. TCRdb's copy holds only in-frame clones and misses some; the assay was immunoSEQ multiplex PCR. The sample contains about a million clones, 70% to 85% of which appear only once. This sample was included in a study of shared clonotypes between healthy human individuals. Background on the study: Plates per donor: three CD4 naive, three CD4 memory, two CD8 naive, one CD8 memory.

The CDR3 covers 15 residues. The germline V gene has CDR1 MGHRA and CDR2 YSYEKL. V lost 1 base to trimming and J lost 8 bases, with 17 bases between them. Study outcomes and limitations: Generally, estimated richness proved larger in naive subsets than it did in memory subsets.

The specimen was memory CD4+ T cells sorted from blood. The subset denotes: CD45RA-negative fraction. The J gene is TRBJ1-2, the V gene TRBV4-1; D not resolved. The sequence was collected from a man aged 18 to 30 in good health. CDR3 residues: CASSQGPAPERGYTF. The CDR3 nucleotides are TGCGCCAGCAGCCAAGGGCCGGCACCCGAGAGGGGCTACACCTTC.